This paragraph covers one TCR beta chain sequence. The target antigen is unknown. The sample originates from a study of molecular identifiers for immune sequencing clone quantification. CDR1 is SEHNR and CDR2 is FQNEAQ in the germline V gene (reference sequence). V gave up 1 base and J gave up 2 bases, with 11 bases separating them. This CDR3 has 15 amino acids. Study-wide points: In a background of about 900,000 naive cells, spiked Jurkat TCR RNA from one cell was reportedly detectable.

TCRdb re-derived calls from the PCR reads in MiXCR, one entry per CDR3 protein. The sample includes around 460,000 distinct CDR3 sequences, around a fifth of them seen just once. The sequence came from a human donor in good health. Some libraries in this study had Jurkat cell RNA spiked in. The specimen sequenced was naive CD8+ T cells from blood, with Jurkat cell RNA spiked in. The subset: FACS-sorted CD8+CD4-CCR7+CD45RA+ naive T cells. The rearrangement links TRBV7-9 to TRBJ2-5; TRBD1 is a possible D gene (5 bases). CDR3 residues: CASSLVEGDQETQYF. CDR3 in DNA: TGTGCCAGCAGCTTAGTTGAAGGGGATCAAGAGACCCAGTACTTC.